The rows below give T cell receptor beta chains drawn from one sample of a study of blood T cell repertoires in COVID-19. TCRdb's table, derived via immunoSEQ multiplex PCR, lists solely in-frame clones and lacks some. The table includes tens of thousands of clones, 60% to 80% detected once. Sequencing was done on a sample of peripheral blood. These receptors were obtained from a man in his 70s with COVID-19, enrolled during active disease. Both conserved end residues are part of each CDR3. D genes are given only for firm matches.

v_call d_call cdr3_aa
TRBV6-2/TRBV6-3 TRBD1 CASSYSGQSPRPQHF
TRBV28 - CASSLYILKGEQKNNYGYTF
TRBV30 TRBD1 CARDRRGYGYTF
TRBV5-4 TRBD2 CASSWWGRGDTQYF
TRBV19 TRBD1 CASSISTGGASEAFF
TRBV19 - CASNTGLLGQPQHF
TRBV10-3 TRBD1 CAISGRPGQGADGELFF
TRBV7-2 - CASSLMSGPGELFF
TRBV9 - CASSPVEGSEQFF
TRBV6-6 TRBD1 CASSYSGQGNSPLHF
TRBV5-5 - CASSFSGYTDTQYF
TRBV29-1 TRBD1 CSVQQGGTNYGYTF
TRBV30 - CAWRTTGWTEAFF
TRBV6-5 TRBD1 CASTKNRGLEAFF
TRBV18 - CASSLPSGPEKLFF
TRBV28 - CASSLPPGAGGELFF
TRBV28 - CASSFSGAQNTGELFF
TRBV6-5 TRBD1 CASRDHTGGTEAFF
TRBV4-2 - CASSRNVGRGYSNQPQHF
TRBV18 - CASSPSLRRNYGYTF
TRBV29-1 TRBD1 CSVKTGSSNQPQHF
TRBV5-1 TRBD1 CASSLDRGGETQYF
TRBV5-1 TRBD2 CASSLVSGRTGYNEQFF
TRBV28 - CASRYRAGNTIYF
TRBV7-9 TRBD1 CASSLGPTGVTEAFF
TRBV2 TRBD1 CASSEDRGYNQPQHF
TRBV3-1/TRBV3-2 TRBD2 CASSQRASGSFTSYEQYF
TRBV5-1 TRBD2 CASSGGTGTSAVSSYNEQFF
TRBV4-2 TRBD1 CASSRNPGQGTGEAFF
TRBV2 - CASSYLYGYTF
TRBV6-2/TRBV6-3 TRBD2 CASSYGSGRTYEQYF
TRBV19 - CASSIRDFSPYEQYF
TRBV5-6 - CASSLPEGLFYGYTF
TRBV7-9 - CASSLVGRDYEQYF
TRBV6-5 TRBD1 CASSPGGRMGNEQFF
TRBV5-1 - CASSLVGQVAEKLFF
TRBV6-5 - CASSYFATPTPGEQYF
TRBV6-4 - CASRREGTFYNEQFF
TRBV27 - CASSRAAGSYNSPLHF
TRBV27 - CASSFPTGGGTDTQYF
TRBV5-6 - CASSRPGTSTDTQYF
TRBV19 - CASSIGQSYSNQPQHF
TRBV9 - CASSVGQRNTGELFF
TRBV5-1 - CASSLVSNYGYTF
TRBV27 TRBD2 CASSPGTGLAGVEQYF
TRBV19 - CASSIGGAGEQYF
TRBV7-3 - CASSLFRSNSPLHF
TRBV29-1 - CSVEEGTVNYGYTF
TRBV5-4 TRBD1 CASSPGDRGTDTQYF
TRBV4-3 - CASSQGSTAEAFF
TRBV30 - CAWSQQAEQYF
TRBV7-8 - CASSSAGTPVNEKLFF
TRBV9 - CASSVDTNPYTEAFF
TRBV28 TRBD2 CASSTWTSVSSYNEQFF
TRBV27 - CASSLREYNSPLHF
TRBV7-7 TRBD2 CASSLGIAGARETQYF
TRBV9 TRBD2 CASSLTSGGELFF